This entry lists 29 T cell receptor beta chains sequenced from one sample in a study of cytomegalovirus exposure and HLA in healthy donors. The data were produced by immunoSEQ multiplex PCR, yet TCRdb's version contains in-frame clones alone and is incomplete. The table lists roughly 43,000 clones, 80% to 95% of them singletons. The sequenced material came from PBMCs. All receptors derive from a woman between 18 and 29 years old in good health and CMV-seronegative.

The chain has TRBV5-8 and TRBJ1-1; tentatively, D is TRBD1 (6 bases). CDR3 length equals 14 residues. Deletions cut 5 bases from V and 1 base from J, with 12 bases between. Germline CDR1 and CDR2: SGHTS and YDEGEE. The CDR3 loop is CASRVRTANTEAFF. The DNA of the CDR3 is TGTGCCAGCAGGGTCCGGACAGCGAACACTGAAGCTTTCTTT.

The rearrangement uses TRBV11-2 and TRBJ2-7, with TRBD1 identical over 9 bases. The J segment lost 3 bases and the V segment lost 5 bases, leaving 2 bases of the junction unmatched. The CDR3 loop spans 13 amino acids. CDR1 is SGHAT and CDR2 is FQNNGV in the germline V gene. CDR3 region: CASSPGQGYEQYF. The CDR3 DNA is TGTGCCAGCAGCCCGGGACAGGGCTACGAGCAGTACTTC.

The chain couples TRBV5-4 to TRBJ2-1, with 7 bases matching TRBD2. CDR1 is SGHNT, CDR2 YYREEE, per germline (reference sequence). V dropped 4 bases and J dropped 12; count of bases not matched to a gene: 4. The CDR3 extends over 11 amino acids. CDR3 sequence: CASSPGGGQFF. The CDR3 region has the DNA TGTGCCAGCAGCCCGGGAGGTGGGCAGTTCTTC.

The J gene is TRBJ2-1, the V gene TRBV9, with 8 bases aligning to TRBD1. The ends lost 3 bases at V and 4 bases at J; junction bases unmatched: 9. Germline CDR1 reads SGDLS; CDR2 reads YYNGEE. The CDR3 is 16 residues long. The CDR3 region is CASSEFPGQAYNEQFF. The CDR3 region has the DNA TGTGCCAGCAGCGAATTCCCGGGACAGGCATACAATGAGCAGTTCTTC.

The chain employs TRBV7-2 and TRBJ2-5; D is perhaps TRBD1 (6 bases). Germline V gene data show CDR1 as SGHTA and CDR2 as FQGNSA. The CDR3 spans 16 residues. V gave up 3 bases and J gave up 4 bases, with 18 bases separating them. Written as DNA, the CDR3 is TGTGCCAGCAGCTTGGGAAGGGGGAGAGGTCGAGAGACCCAGTACTTC. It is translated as CASSLGRGRGRETQYF.

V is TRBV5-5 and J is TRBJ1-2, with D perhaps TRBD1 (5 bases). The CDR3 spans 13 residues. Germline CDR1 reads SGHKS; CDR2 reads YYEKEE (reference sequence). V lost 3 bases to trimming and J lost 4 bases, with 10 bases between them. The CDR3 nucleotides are TGTGCCAGCAGCTGGGGGGGAGGCTATGGCTACACCTTC. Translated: CASSWGGGYGYTF.

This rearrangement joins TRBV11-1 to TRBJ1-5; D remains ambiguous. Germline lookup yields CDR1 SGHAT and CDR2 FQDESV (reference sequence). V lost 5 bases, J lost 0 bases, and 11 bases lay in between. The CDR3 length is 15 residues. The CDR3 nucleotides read TGTGCCAGCAGCCTCTTCCGGGTTAGCAATCAGCCCCAGCATTTT. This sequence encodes CASSLFRVSNQPQHF.

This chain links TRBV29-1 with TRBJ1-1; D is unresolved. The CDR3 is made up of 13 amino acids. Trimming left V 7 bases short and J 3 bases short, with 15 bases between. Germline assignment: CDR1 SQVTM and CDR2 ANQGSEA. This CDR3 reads CSADGEADTEAFF. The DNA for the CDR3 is TGCAGCGCGGATGGGGAGGCAGACACTGAAGCTTTCTTT.

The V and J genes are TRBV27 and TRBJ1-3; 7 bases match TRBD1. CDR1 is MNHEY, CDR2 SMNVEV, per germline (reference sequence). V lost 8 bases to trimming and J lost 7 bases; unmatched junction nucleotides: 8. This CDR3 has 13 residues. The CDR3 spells CASEDRVMNTIYF. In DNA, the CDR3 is TGTGCCAGCGAAGACAGGGTTATGAACACCATATATTTT.

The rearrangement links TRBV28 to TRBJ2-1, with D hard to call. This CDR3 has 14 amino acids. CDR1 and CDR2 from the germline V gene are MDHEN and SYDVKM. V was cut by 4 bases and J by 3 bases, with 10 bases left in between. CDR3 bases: TGTGCCAGCAGTTATCATGGCGGCTACAATGAGCAGTTCTTC. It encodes CASSYHGGYNEQFF.

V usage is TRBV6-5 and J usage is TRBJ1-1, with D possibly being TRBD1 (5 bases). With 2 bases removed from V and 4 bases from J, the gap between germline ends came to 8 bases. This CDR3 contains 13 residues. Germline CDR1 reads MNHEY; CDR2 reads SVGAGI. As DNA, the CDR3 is TGTGCCAGCAGTTACGGGGGGACCACTGAAGCTTTCTTT. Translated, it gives CASSYGGTTEAFF.

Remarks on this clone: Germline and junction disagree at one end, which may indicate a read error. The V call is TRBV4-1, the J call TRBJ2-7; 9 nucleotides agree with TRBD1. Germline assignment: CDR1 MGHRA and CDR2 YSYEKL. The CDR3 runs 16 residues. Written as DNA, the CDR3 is TGCGCCAGCAGCCAGGGATCCGGGACAGGGACTTACGAGCGGTACTTC. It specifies CASSQGSGTGTYERYF.

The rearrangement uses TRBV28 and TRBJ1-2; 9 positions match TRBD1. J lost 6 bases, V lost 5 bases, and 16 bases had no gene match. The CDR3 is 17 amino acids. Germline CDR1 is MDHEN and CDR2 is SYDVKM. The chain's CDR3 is CASSTHSPGTGIHGYTF. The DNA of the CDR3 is TGTGCCAGCAGTACTCATAGTCCCGGGACAGGGATTCATGGCTACACCTTC.

This CDR3 reads CASSEGGKGYTF. CDR3 DNA sequence: TGTGCCAGCAGTGAAGGGGGCAAAGGCTACACCTTC. V is TRBV2 and J is TRBJ1-2, with D perhaps TRBD1 (5 bases). Deletions cut 1 base from V and 8 bases from J, with 8 bases between. The CDR3 length is 12 residues. The germline gives CDR1 SNHLY, CDR2 FYNNEI.

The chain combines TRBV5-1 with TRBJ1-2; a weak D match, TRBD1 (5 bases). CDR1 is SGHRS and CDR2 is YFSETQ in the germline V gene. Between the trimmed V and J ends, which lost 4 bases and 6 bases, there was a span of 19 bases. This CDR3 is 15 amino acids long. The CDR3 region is CASSLQVGGTDGYTF. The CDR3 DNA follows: TGCGCCAGCAGCCTCCAGGTTGGGGGGACGGATGGCTACACCTTC.

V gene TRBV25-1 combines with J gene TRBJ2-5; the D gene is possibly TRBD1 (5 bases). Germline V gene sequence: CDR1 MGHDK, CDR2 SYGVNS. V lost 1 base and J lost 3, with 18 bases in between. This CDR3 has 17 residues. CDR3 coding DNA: TGTGCCAGCAGTGAATGGACCTCCGTGCCGGACAAAGAGACCCAGTACTTC. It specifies CASSEWTSVPDKETQYF.

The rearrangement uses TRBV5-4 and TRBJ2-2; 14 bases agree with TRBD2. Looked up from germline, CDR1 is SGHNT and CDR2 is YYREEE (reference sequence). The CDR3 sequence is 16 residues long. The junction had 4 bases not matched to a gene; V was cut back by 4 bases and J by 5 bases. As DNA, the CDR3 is TGTGCCAGCAGCAGGGGACTAGCGGGAGATACCGGGGAGCTGTTTTTT. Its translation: CASSRGLAGDTGELFF.

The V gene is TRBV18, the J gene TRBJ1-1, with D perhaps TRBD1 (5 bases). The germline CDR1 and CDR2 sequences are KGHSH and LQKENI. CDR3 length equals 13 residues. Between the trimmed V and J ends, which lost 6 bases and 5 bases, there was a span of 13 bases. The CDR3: CASSQAGRTEAFF. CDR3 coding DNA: TGTGCCAGCTCGCAGGCGGGGCGGACTGAAGCTTTCTTT.

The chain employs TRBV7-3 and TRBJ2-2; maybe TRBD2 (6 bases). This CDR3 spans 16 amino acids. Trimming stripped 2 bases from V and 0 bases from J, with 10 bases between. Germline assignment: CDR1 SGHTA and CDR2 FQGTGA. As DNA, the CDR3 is TGTGCCAGCAGCTTATTTGGCGGGACGAACACCGGGGAGCTGTTTTTT. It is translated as CASSLFGGTNTGELFF.

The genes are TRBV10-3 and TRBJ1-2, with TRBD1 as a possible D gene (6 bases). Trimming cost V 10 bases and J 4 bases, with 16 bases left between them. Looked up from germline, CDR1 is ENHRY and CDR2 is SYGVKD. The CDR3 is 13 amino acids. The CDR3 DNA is TGTGCCACTTGGGACACCAACCCCTATGGCTACACCTTC. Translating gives CATWDTNPYGYTF.

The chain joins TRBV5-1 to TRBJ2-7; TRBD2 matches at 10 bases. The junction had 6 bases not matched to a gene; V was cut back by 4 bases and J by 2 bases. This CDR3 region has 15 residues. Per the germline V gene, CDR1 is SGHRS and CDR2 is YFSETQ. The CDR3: CASSLGGTSAYEQYF. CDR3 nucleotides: TGCGCCAGCAGCCTGGGCGGGACTAGCGCCTACGAGCAGTACTTC.

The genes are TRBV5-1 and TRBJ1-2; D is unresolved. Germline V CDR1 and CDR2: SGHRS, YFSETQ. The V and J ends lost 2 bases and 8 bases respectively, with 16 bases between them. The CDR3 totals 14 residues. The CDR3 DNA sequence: TGCGCCAGCAGCTTTTCCTCAGGAGGGTCGGGCTACACCTTC. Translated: CASSFSSGGSGYTF.

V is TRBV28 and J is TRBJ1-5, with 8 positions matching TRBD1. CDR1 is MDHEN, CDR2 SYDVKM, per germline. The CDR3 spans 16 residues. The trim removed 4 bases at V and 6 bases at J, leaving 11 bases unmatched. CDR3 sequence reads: CASSSSDRGVSQPQHF. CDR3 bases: TGTGCCAGCAGTTCCTCCGACAGGGGAGTTAGTCAGCCCCAGCATTTT.

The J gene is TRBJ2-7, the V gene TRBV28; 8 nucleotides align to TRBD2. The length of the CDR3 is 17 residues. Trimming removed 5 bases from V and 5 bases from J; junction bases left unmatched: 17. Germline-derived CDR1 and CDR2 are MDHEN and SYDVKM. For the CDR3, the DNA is TGTGCCAGCAGTACCCCTGGCCGTGGGACTAGTTCACACGAGCAGTACTTC. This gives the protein CASSTPGRGTSSHEQYF. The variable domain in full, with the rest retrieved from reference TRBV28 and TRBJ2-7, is DVKVTQSSRYLVKRTGEKVFLECVQDMDHENMFWYRQDPGLGLRLIYFSYDVKMKEKGDIPEGYSVSREKKERFSLILESASTNQTSMYLCASSTPGRGTSSHEQYFGPGTRLTVT.

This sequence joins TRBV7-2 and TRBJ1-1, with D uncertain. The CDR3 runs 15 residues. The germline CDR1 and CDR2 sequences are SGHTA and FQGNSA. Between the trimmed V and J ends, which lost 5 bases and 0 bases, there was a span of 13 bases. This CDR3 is CASSKFERLNTEAFF. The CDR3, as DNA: TGTGCCAGCAGCAAATTCGAGCGCTTGAACACTGAAGCTTTCTTT.

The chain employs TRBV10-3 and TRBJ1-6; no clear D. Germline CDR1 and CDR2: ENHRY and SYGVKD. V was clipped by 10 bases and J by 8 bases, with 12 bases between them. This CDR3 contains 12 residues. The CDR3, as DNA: TGTGCCACCCACCACCAGGATTCACCCCTCCACTTT. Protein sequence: CATHHQDSPLHF.

CDR3 sequence (DNA): TGTGCCTGGATCAAGGGAGGGGCGGGGAGTGAAGCTTTCTTT. Translating it yields CAWIKGGAGSEAFF. V gene TRBV30 combines with J gene TRBJ1-1; D perhaps matches TRBD1 (5 bases). This CDR3 comprises 14 residues. Trimming took 4 bases from V and 7 from J, leaving 19 bases between them. The V gene's germline CDR1 is GTSNPN and CDR2 SVGIG (reference sequence).

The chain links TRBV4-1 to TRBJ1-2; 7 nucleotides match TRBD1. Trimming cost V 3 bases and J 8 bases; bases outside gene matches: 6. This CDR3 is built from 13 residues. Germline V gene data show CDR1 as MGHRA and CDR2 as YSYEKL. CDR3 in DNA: TGCGCCAGCAGCCACGACAGGGCGTGGGGCTACACCTTC. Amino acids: CASSHDRAWGYTF.

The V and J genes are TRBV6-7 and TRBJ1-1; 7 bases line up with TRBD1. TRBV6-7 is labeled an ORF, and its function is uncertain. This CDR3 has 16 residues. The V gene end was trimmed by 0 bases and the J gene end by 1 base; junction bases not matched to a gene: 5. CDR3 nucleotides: TGTGCCAGCAGTTACTCGTGGGACAGTGAGAACACTGAAGCTTTCTTT. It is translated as CASSYSWDSENTEAFF.